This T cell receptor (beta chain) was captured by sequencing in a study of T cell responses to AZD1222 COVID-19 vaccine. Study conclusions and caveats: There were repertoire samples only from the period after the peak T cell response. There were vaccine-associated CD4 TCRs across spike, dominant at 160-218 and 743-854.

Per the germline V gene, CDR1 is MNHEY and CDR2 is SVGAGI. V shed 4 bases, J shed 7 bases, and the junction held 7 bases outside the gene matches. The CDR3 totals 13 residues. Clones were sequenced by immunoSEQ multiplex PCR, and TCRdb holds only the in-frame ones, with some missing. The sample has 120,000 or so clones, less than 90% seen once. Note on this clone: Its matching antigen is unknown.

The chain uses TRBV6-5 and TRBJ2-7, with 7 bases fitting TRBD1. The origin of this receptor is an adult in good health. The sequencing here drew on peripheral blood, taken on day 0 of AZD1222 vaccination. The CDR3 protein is CASSSTTGREQYF. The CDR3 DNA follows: TGTGCCAGCAGTTCAACGACAGGGAGAGAGCAGTACTTC.